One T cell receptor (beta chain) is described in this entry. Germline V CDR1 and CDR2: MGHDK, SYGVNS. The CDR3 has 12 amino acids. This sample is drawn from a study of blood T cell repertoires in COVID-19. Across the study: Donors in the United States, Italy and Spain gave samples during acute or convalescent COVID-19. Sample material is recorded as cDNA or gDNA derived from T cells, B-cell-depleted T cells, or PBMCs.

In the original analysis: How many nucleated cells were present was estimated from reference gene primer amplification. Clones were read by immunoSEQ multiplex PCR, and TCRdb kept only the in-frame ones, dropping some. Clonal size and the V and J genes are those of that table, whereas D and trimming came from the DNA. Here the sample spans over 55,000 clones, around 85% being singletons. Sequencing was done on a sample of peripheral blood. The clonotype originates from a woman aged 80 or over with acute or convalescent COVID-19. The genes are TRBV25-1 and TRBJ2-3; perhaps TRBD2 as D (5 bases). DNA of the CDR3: TGTAACCCCTTGCGGGTTCAAGATACGCAGTATTTT. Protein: CNPLRVQDTQYF.